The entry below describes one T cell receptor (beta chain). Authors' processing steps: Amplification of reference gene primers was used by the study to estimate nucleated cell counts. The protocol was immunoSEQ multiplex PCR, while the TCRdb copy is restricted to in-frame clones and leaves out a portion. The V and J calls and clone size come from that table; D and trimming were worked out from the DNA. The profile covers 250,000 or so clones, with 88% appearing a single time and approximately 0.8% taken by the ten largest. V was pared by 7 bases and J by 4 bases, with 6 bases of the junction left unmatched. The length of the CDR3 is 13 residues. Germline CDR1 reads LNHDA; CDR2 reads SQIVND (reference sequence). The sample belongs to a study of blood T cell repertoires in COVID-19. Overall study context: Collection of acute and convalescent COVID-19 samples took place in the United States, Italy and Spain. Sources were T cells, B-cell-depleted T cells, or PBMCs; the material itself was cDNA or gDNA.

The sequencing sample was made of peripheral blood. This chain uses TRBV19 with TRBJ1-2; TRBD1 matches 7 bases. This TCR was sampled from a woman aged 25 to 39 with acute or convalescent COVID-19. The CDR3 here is CASTPGQAYGYTF. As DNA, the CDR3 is TGTGCCAGTACCCCTGGACAGGCCTATGGCTACACCTTC.